These 2 T cell receptor beta chains were all obtained from the same sample, sequenced in a study of shared clonotypes between healthy human individuals. Profiling relied on immunoSEQ multiplex PCR, and the TCRdb table lists in-frame clones only, not all of them. The sample has under 600,000 clones, around 80% seen once. The source material was PBMCs. The source is a woman aged 40 to 50 in good health. Some clones in this sample may be carry-over from other donors' samples.

The chain carries TRBV30 and TRBJ2-5; no clear D gene. The CDR3 totals 15 residues. CDR1 and CDR2 from the germline V gene are GTSNPN and SVGIG (reference sequence). V lost 0 bases to trimming and J lost 2 bases, with 13 bases between them. CDR3 DNA sequence: TGTGCCTGGAGTGTACTTATGGCAGCACAAGAGACCCAGTACTTC. As protein: CAWSVLMAAQETQYF. The entire variable domain, with the rest obtained from reference TRBV30 and TRBJ2-5, is as follows: SQTIHQWPATLVQPVGSPLSLECTVEGTSNPNLYWYRQAAGRGLQLLFYSVGIGQISSEVPQNLSASRPQDRQFILSSKKLLLSDSGFYLCAWSVLMAAQETQYFGPGTRLLVL.

The V call is TRBV2, the J call TRBJ1-1, with no clear D. The CDR3 spans 13 residues. V gave up 6 bases and J gave up 2 bases, with 10 bases separating them. CDR1 and CDR2 (germline): SNHLY, FYNNEI. The CDR3 reads CASRVRGNTEAFF. The CDR3 coding sequence is TGTGCCAGCAGAGTAAGAGGTAACACTGAAGCTTTCTTT. The full variable domain, in which reference TRBV2 and TRBJ1-1 provide the parts outside the CDR3, is EPEVTQTPSHQVTQMGQEVILRCVPISNHLYFYWYRQILGQKVEFLVSFYNNEISEKSEIFDDQFSVERPDGSNFTLKIRSTKLEDSAMYFCASRVRGNTEAFFGQGTRLTVV.